These T cell receptor beta chains were read from a single sample in a study of Ad26.COV2.S vaccination and SARS-CoV-2 variants. Sequencing used immunoSEQ multiplex PCR; TCRdb keeps in-frame clones, though not all of them. The repertoire holds roughly 700,000 clones, with 80% to 90% as singletons. Sample: peripheral blood, taken in a trial of Ad26.COV2.S vaccine versus placebo. Receptor source: a person aged 18 to 65 who received the Ad26.COV2.S COVID-19 vaccine or a placebo. The CDR3 runs from the conserved cysteine through the conserved F or W. A D gene is named only where the DNA matches it firmly. The size field is filled for only some rows; it gives once, few, many or a size class.

J gene: TRBJ1-2; clone size: NA; V gene: TRBV12-3/TRBV12-4; D gene: NA; CDR3 DNA: TGTGCCAGCAGTCCGGGATCTTATGGCTACACCTTC; CDR3 protein: CASSPGSYGYTF
J gene: TRBJ2-3; clone size: NA; V gene: TRBV2; D gene: NA; CDR3 DNA: TGTGCCAGCATTTCCAAGATCACAAATACGCAGTATTTT; CDR3 protein: CASISKITNTQYF
J gene: TRBJ1-1; clone size: NA; V gene: TRBV6-6; D gene: TRBD1; CDR3 DNA: TGTGCCAGCAGTTACGACAGGGGGAACACTGAAGCTTTCTTT; CDR3 protein: CASSYDRGNTEAFF
J gene: TRBJ1-3; clone size: NA; V gene: TRBV30; D gene: NA; CDR3 DNA: TGTGCCTGGAGTGTACGCTCAATCTCTGGAAACACCATATATTTT; CDR3 protein: CAWSVRSISGNTIYF
J gene: TRBJ1-1; clone size: NA; V gene: TRBV25-1; D gene: NA; CDR3 DNA: TGTGCCAGCAGTGCGTTCGGACAGAACACTGAAGCTTTCTTT; CDR3 protein: CASSAFGQNTEAFF
J gene: TRBJ1-1; clone size: NA; V gene: TRBV7-9; D gene: NA; CDR3 DNA: TGTGCCAGCAGCCCCAGCCTGAACACTGAAGCTTTCTTT; CDR3 protein: CASSPSLNTEAFF
J gene: TRBJ2-5; clone size: NA; V gene: TRBV6-5; D gene: NA; CDR3 DNA: TGTGCCAGCAGTTTCCTAGGGATCGGCGAGACCCAGTACTTC; CDR3 protein: CASSFLGIGETQYF
J gene: TRBJ2-1; clone size: NA; V gene: TRBV19; D gene: NA; CDR3 DNA: TGTGCCAGTACGGCGGGTCCCGAGCAGTTCTTC; CDR3 protein: CASTAGPEQFF
J gene: TRBJ1-1; clone size: NA; V gene: TRBV30; D gene: TRBD1; CDR3 DNA: TGTGCCTGGAGTAACCCCCAAAGGGGGAGGGGGCTTGGGACTGAAGCTTTCTTT; CDR3 protein: CAWSNPQRGRGLGTEAFF
J gene: TRBJ2-7; clone size: NA; V gene: TRBV3-1/TRBV3-2; D gene: NA; CDR3 DNA: TGTGCCAGCAGCCAAGAAGCTAGCGACCTCAACGAGCAGTACTTC; CDR3 protein: CASSQEASDLNEQYF
J gene: TRBJ2-1; clone size: NA; V gene: TRBV7-2; D gene: NA; CDR3 DNA: TGTGCCAGCAGCTTAGCCCACAAGGGGAGGGAGCAGTTCTTC; CDR3 protein: CASSLAHKGREQFF
J gene: TRBJ2-5; clone size: NA; V gene: TRBV5-1; D gene: NA; CDR3 DNA: TGCGCCAGCAGCCCAAGCGGACTAGGGGGGGAGACCCAGTACTTC; CDR3 protein: CASSPSGLGGETQYF
J gene: TRBJ2-1; clone size: NA; V gene: TRBV6-2/TRBV6-3; D gene: NA; CDR3 DNA: TGTGCCAGCAGTTTACTTAACGGGGGGCTGTTCTTC; CDR3 protein: CASSLLNGGLFF
J gene: TRBJ1-5; clone size: NA; V gene: TRBV11-2; D gene: NA; CDR3 DNA: TGTGCCAGCAGCTTATCGTTAAATCAGCCCCAGCATTTT; CDR3 protein: CASSLSLNQPQHF
J gene: TRBJ1-2; clone size: NA; V gene: TRBV9; D gene: NA; CDR3 DNA: TGTGCCAGCAGCGTAGAGGGGCGGGGCTACACCTTC; CDR3 protein: CASSVEGRGYTF
J gene: TRBJ2-7; clone size: few; V gene: TRBV19; D gene: NA; CDR3 DNA: TGTGCCAGTAGTCCTCGAATAGGTGGGGAGCAGTACTTC; CDR3 protein: CASSPRIGGEQYF
J gene: TRBJ1-6; clone size: NA; V gene: TRBV5-1; D gene: NA; CDR3 DNA: TGCGCCACGAGCGAGACTAGGGAGGGAGCCCTCCACTTT; CDR3 protein: CATSETREGALHF
J gene: TRBJ2-1; clone size: NA; V gene: TRBV7-8; D gene: NA; CDR3 DNA: TGTGCCAGCAGCCCTTGGAGGAATGAGCAGTTCTTC; CDR3 protein: CASSPWRNEQFF
J gene: TRBJ2-7; clone size: NA; V gene: TRBV11-3; D gene: NA; CDR3 DNA: TGTGCCAGCAGCACGACAGGTGGCCACGAGCAGTACTTC; CDR3 protein: CASSTTGGHEQYF
J gene: TRBJ1-4; clone size: NA; V gene: TRBV7-2; D gene: TRBD1; CDR3 DNA: TGTGCCAGCAGGCGTACAGGGGGAAATGAAAAACTGTTTTTT; CDR3 protein: CASRRTGGNEKLFF
J gene: TRBJ2-7; clone size: NA; V gene: TRBV3-1/TRBV3-2; D gene: NA; CDR3 DNA: TGTGCCAGCAGCCAATCGGACTACGAGCAGTACTTC; CDR3 protein: CASSQSDYEQYF
J gene: TRBJ1-2; clone size: NA; V gene: TRBV7-2; D gene: NA; CDR3 DNA: TGTGCCAGCAGCCCAGCCGACAGGTATGGCTACACCTTC; CDR3 protein: CASSPADRYGYTF
J gene: TRBJ1-2; clone size: NA; V gene: TRBV7-2; D gene: NA; CDR3 DNA: TGTGCCAGCAGCTTCGGGACTAACTATGGCTACACCTTC; CDR3 protein: CASSFGTNYGYTF
J gene: TRBJ2-3; clone size: NA; V gene: TRBV7-6; D gene: TRBD2; CDR3 DNA: TGTGCCAGTAATCCGGGACTAGCGGAGTCTTTGCTCACAGATACGCAGTATTTT; CDR3 protein: CASNPGLAESLLTDTQYF
J gene: TRBJ2-1; clone size: NA; V gene: TRBV3-1/TRBV3-2; D gene: NA; CDR3 DNA: TGTGCCAGCAGCCAAGTGATCCGGGGCCGATACAATGAGCAGTTCTTC; CDR3 protein: CASSQVIRGRYNEQFF
J gene: TRBJ2-7; clone size: NA; V gene: TRBV21-1; D gene: NA; CDR3 DNA: TGTGCCAGCAGCAAAGAGGGTAGCGGGAGCTTATACGAGCAGTACTTC; CDR3 protein: CASSKEGSGSLYEQYF
J gene: TRBJ2-2; clone size: once; V gene: TRBV7-9; D gene: TRBD2; CDR3 DNA: TGTGCCAGCAGCTTATCCGCGGGGGGGCCCGGGGAGCTGTTTTTT; CDR3 protein: CASSLSAGGPGELFF
J gene: TRBJ2-7; clone size: NA; V gene: TRBV30; D gene: NA; CDR3 DNA: TGTGCCTGGAGGCTGACGGGCCCTAGGAACGAGCAGTACTTC; CDR3 protein: CAWRLTGPRNEQYF
J gene: TRBJ2-1; clone size: NA; V gene: TRBV5-4; D gene: NA; CDR3 DNA: TGTGCCAGCAGCTCTGGGGGGTCCCTCTACAATGAGCAGTTCTTC; CDR3 protein: CASSSGGSLYNEQFF
J gene: TRBJ1-5; clone size: NA; V gene: TRBV19; D gene: NA; CDR3 DNA: TGTGCCAGTAGTATTATGCTCAGTAGCAATCAGCCCCAGCATTTT; CDR3 protein: CASSIMLSSNQPQHF
J gene: TRBJ2-5; clone size: NA; V gene: TRBV5-4; D gene: NA; CDR3 DNA: TGTGCCAGCAGCTTGTTGGGGATGGAGACCCAGTACTTC; CDR3 protein: CASSLLGMETQYF
J gene: TRBJ1-2; clone size: NA; V gene: TRBV19; D gene: NA; CDR3 DNA: TGTGCCAGTAGTATAGTCCGGACAGCTCGTGGCTACACCTTC; CDR3 protein: CASSIVRTARGYTF
J gene: TRBJ1-6; clone size: few; V gene: TRBV2; D gene: NA; CDR3 DNA: TGTGCCAGCAAGGGGGGAGGTGATTCACCCCTCCACTTT; CDR3 protein: CASKGGGDSPLHF
J gene: TRBJ2-7; clone size: NA; V gene: TRBV29-1; D gene: TRBD2; CDR3 DNA: TGCAGCGCGCGGACTAGCGGGAGTTATGAGCAGTACTTC; CDR3 protein: CSARTSGSYEQYF
J gene: TRBJ2-5; clone size: NA; V gene: TRBV2; D gene: TRBD2; CDR3 DNA: TGTGCCAGCAGTCGGGACCAGCGGGGGGAGAGGGAGACCCAGTACTTC; CDR3 protein: CASSRDQRGERETQYF
J gene: TRBJ1-6; clone size: NA; V gene: TRBV15; D gene: TRBD1; CDR3 DNA: TGTGCCACCAGTCCTGTCGACAGGGACAATTCACCCCTCCACTTT; CDR3 protein: CATSPVDRDNSPLHF
J gene: TRBJ2-3; clone size: NA; V gene: TRBV3-1/TRBV3-2; D gene: NA; CDR3 DNA: TGTGCCAGCAGCCAAGAGAGGGGGTGGGATACGCAGTATTTT; CDR3 protein: CASSQERGWDTQYF
J gene: TRBJ2-1; clone size: NA; V gene: TRBV7-9; D gene: NA; CDR3 DNA: TGTGCCAGCAGCTATTATCTAGCGATAGGTGAGCAGTTCTTC; CDR3 protein: CASSYYLAIGEQFF
J gene: TRBJ2-6; clone size: once; V gene: TRBV7-2; D gene: NA; CDR3 DNA: TGTGCCAGCAGCTTAGAACACCACTCTGGGGCCAACGTCCTGACTTTC; CDR3 protein: CASSLEHHSGANVLTF
J gene: TRBJ2-3; clone size: NA; V gene: TRBV24-1; D gene: NA; CDR3 DNA: TGTGCCACCAGCCCGGGGGTGCACCAAGATACGCAGTATTTT; CDR3 protein: CATSPGVHQDTQYF
J gene: TRBJ2-3; clone size: NA; V gene: TRBV5-6; D gene: NA; CDR3 DNA: TGTGCCAGCAGCTTAAGGGCGGGATCCGTCACAGATACGCAGTATTTT; CDR3 protein: CASSLRAGSVTDTQYF
J gene: TRBJ1-2; clone size: NA; V gene: TRBV2; D gene: NA; CDR3 DNA: TGTGCCAGCAGACGCCAGGAATACCTCTATGGCTACACCTTC; CDR3 protein: CASRRQEYLYGYTF
J gene: TRBJ2-7; clone size: NA; V gene: TRBV29-1; D gene: TRBD1; CDR3 DNA: TGCAGCGTTGGGAAGGGACAGGGGTCCTACGAGCAGTACTTC; CDR3 protein: CSVGKGQGSYEQYF
J gene: TRBJ1-2; clone size: NA; V gene: TRBV5-4; D gene: NA; CDR3 DNA: TGTGCCAGCAGCTCTGGGGTCTATGGCTACACCTTC; CDR3 protein: CASSSGVYGYTF
J gene: TRBJ1-2; clone size: NA; V gene: TRBV4-1; D gene: NA; CDR3 DNA: TGCGCCAGCAGCCAAGAGGCTCAGCCCTTCTATGGCTACACCTTC; CDR3 protein: CASSQEAQPFYGYTF
J gene: TRBJ1-1; clone size: once; V gene: TRBV7-9; D gene: NA; CDR3 DNA: TGTGCCAGCAGCCAGTCTTTTGGATACGGCACTGAAGCTTTCTTT; CDR3 protein: CASSQSFGYGTEAFF
J gene: TRBJ1-1; clone size: NA; V gene: TRBV6-4; D gene: NA; CDR3 DNA: TGTGCCAGCAGTGAAACAGGGCTCACTGAAGCTTTCTTT; CDR3 protein: CASSETGLTEAFF
J gene: TRBJ1-5; clone size: NA; V gene: TRBV19; D gene: NA; CDR3 DNA: TGTGCCAGTAGTATCTCAGTCCAGGGCAAGGGGCAGCCCCAGCATTTT; CDR3 protein: CASSISVQGKGQPQHF
J gene: TRBJ2-7; clone size: once; V gene: TRBV2; D gene: NA; CDR3 DNA: TGTGCCAGCAGTGGGCAGGGCTACGAGCAGTACTTC; CDR3 protein: CASSGQGYEQYF
J gene: TRBJ2-5; clone size: NA; V gene: TRBV5-1; D gene: TRBD1; CDR3 DNA: TGCGCCAGCAGCTTGGGTGGGACAGAGAAAGAGACCCAGTACTTC; CDR3 protein: CASSLGGTEKETQYF
J gene: TRBJ2-3; clone size: NA; V gene: TRBV7-3; D gene: TRBD2; CDR3 DNA: TGTGCCAGCAGCCCCTGGACTAGCGGGGGGGCAGATACGCAGTATTTT; CDR3 protein: CASSPWTSGGADTQYF
J gene: TRBJ2-1; clone size: NA; V gene: TRBV24-1; D gene: NA; CDR3 DNA: TGTGCCACTGCGCAGGGGAGCCATGAGCAGTTCTTC; CDR3 protein: CATAQGSHEQFF
J gene: TRBJ1-6; clone size: NA; V gene: TRBV3-1/TRBV3-2; D gene: NA; CDR3 DNA: TGTGCCAGCAGCCTTAGGGACGGTAATTCACCCCTCCACTTT; CDR3 protein: CASSLRDGNSPLHF
J gene: TRBJ2-1; clone size: NA; V gene: TRBV27; D gene: TRBD2; CDR3 DNA: TGTGCCAGCGGCCGTGGAGCGGGGGCTTACAATGAGCAGTTCTTC; CDR3 protein: CASGRGAGAYNEQFF